This entry is about one T cell receptor beta chain. Its antigen remains unidentified. This entry belongs to a study of T cell responses to AZD1222 COVID-19 vaccine. Findings and caveats of the study: Donors were chiefly white British, with a greater number of females, and clonal diversity was perhaps underestimated. The study identified only six AZD1222 recipients as seropositive at baseline. Epitopes outside B.1.351 and B.1.1.7 mutated regions reportedly drew nearly half of spike TCRs.

Per the germline V gene, CDR1 is SNHLY and CDR2 is FYNNEI. This CDR3 is built from 15 residues. The trim removed 4 bases at V and 3 bases at J, leaving 3 bases unmatched. Using immunoSEQ multiplex PCR, the repertoire was profiled, and TCRdb retains in-frame clones only, with some absent. This sample yields over 90,000 clones, of which approximately 90% are seen a single time; about 3% belongs to the top ten. This clonotype was obtained from an adult who received the AZD1222 COVID-19 vaccine. The material was peripheral blood, obtained 28 days after the second AZD1222 dose. This rearrangement joins TRBV2 to TRBJ2-5, with 12 bases lining up with TRBD2. CDR3 DNA: TGTGCCAGCAGTGGGTCTAGCGGGGGGGAAGAGACCCAGTACTTC. It is translated as CASSGSSGGEETQYF.